This paragraph covers one TCR beta chain sequence. As handled by the study authors: Estimation of nucleated cell counts relied on the amplification of reference gene primers. Profiled with immunoSEQ multiplex PCR; TCRdb holds only in-frame clones, not every one. V and J calls and clone size are those listed in that table; D and trimming were worked out from the DNA. The data contain about 200,000 clones, about 80% of them singletons. This CDR3 comprises 14 residues. Germline V gene data show CDR1 as SGHDN and CDR2 as FVKESK. Deletions cut 3 bases from V and 2 bases from J, with 7 bases between. This entry comes from a study of blood T cell repertoires in COVID-19.

V usage is TRBV14 and J usage is TRBJ2-2, with D uncertain. What was sequenced was PBMCs or T cells enriched from blood (not recorded which). This clonotype originated in a man between 35 and 55 years old who had recovered from COVID-19. The CDR3 is CASSQYLNTGELFF. CDR3 nucleotide sequence: TGTGCCAGCAGCCAGTACTTAAACACCGGGGAGCTGTTTTTT.